This TCR beta chain appears in the sequencing data of a study of shared clonotypes between healthy human individuals. Study-level background: Samples came from a couple of female and a few male donors aged 18 to 49. General study findings and limits: Collection of samples was limited to blood; tissue repertoires likely differ.

Only Caucasian adults living in Nashville, Tennessee made up the donor group. About this clone itself: What it binds is unknown.

Trimming removed 0 bases from V and 7 bases from J, with 18 bases in between. The CDR3 runs to 17 residues. The V gene's germline CDR1 is KGHSH and CDR2 LQKENI. It was 200 to 250 ng DNA, 25,000 to 35,000 T cell genomes, that sorted-subset replicate PCRs used. Data came from immunoSEQ multiplex PCR; TCRdb stores just in-frame clones and leaves some out. Of a few hundred thousand clones in the sample, approximately 74% were seen once. This clonotype originated in a young man in good health. The chain employs TRBV18 and TRBJ1-4, with D tentatively TRBD1 (5 bases). Sequencing input: memory CD4+ T cells sorted from blood. Subset of the sample: CD45RA-negative fraction. CDR3 protein: CASSPPFGAVDREKLFF. DNA of the CDR3: TGTGCCAGCTCACCACCTTTTGGGGCTGTCGACCGTGAAAAACTGTTTTTT.